A selection of T cell receptor beta chains follows, all from one sample in a study of ipilimumab plus nivolumab after autologous stem cell transplantation. The table came from immunoSEQ multiplex PCR; TCRdb's copy has only in-frame clones and leaves some out. Among 22,000 or so clones listed, roughly 80% were seen once. This sample comprised PBMCs, obtained in a trial of ipilimumab plus nivolumab as post-transplant consolidation. These receptor sequences come from a male donor with diffuse large B-cell lymphoma. Both conserved end residues are part of each CDR3. D genes are given only for firm matches. Rows may omit the clone size; those that give it use once, few, many or a size class.

clone_size: .
d_call: TRBD2
v_call: TRBV6-4
j_call: TRBJ2-7
cdr3_nt: TGTGCCAGCAGTATTTGGACTAGCGGGAGAAACTACGAGCAGTACTTC
cdr3_aa: CASSIWTSGRNYEQYF

clone_size: .
d_call: .
v_call: TRBV19
j_call: TRBJ1-5
cdr3_nt: TGTGCCAGTAGTATGGGCAGGGGCAATCAGCCCCAGCATTTT
cdr3_aa: CASSMGRGNQPQHF

clone_size: .
d_call: .
v_call: TRBV7-8
j_call: TRBJ2-1
cdr3_nt: TGTGCCAGCAGCAGGACAGATTACTACAATGAGCAGTTCTTC
cdr3_aa: CASSRTDYYNEQFF

clone_size: .
d_call: .
v_call: TRBV10-2
j_call: TRBJ1-2
cdr3_nt: TGCGCCAGCAGTCTCCGGACAGTTGTCGATGGCTACACCTTC
cdr3_aa: CASSLRTVVDGYTF

clone_size: .
d_call: TRBD1
v_call: TRBV6-6
j_call: TRBJ2-4
cdr3_nt: TGTGCCAGCAGTTACTCGACCAGGGGGAGCGACATTCAGTACTTC
cdr3_aa: CASSYSTRGSDIQYF

clone_size: few
d_call: TRBD1
v_call: TRBV5-4
j_call: TRBJ2-1
cdr3_nt: TGTGCCAGCAGCTCCCGGGACAGGGGTTACAATGAGCAGTTCTTC
cdr3_aa: CASSSRDRGYNEQFF

clone_size: .
d_call: .
v_call: TRBV7-3
j_call: TRBJ2-3
cdr3_nt: TGTGCCAGCAGCGGAGGGTCTCGGGATACGCAGTATTTT
cdr3_aa: CASSGGSRDTQYF

clone_size: .
d_call: TRBD2
v_call: TRBV19
j_call: TRBJ2-1
cdr3_nt: TGTGCCAGTAGCCCTAGTAGCGGGTATAGGGGTGAGCAGTTCTTC
cdr3_aa: CASSPSSGYRGEQFF

clone_size: .
d_call: .
v_call: TRBV19
j_call: TRBJ1-5
cdr3_nt: TGTGCCAGTAGTATTATTGAGGGGGGGATCGGCAATCAGCCCCAGCATTTT
cdr3_aa: CASSIIEGGIGNQPQHF

clone_size: .
d_call: TRBD2
v_call: TRBV6-5
j_call: TRBJ2-2
cdr3_nt: TGTGCCAGCACCCGGGGGGGGCGCGTCGGGGAGCTGTTTTTT
cdr3_aa: CASTRGGRVGELFF

clone_size: .
d_call: .
v_call: TRBV28
j_call: TRBJ1-4
cdr3_nt: TGTGCCAGCACCCGGGGGGGAGGTAATGAAAAACTGTTTTTT
cdr3_aa: CASTRGGGNEKLFF

clone_size: .
d_call: .
v_call: TRBV9
j_call: TRBJ2-3
cdr3_nt: TGTGCCAGCAATTCAGGAGTCGATACGCAGTATTTT
cdr3_aa: CASNSGVDTQYF

clone_size: few
d_call: TRBD1
v_call: TRBV29-1
j_call: TRBJ1-2
cdr3_nt: TGCAGCGTTGTGGACAGGGGCGAGTCTGGCTACACCTTC
cdr3_aa: CSVVDRGESGYTF

clone_size: .
d_call: .
v_call: TRBV10-1
j_call: TRBJ2-2
cdr3_nt: TGCGCCAGCAGCACAGGGTTGGCCGGGGAGCTGTTTTTT
cdr3_aa: CASSTGLAGELFF

clone_size: once
d_call: TRBD2
v_call: TRBV5-4
j_call: TRBJ2-2
cdr3_nt: TGTGCCAGCAGCCTTAGCGGGAGGGCCGACGGGGAGCTGTTTTTT
cdr3_aa: CASSLSGRADGELFF

clone_size: .
d_call: .
v_call: TRBV6-1
j_call: TRBJ2-7
cdr3_nt: TGTGCCAGCAGAGGGAGGACGCGATCCTACGAGCAGTACTTC
cdr3_aa: CASRGRTRSYEQYF

clone_size: .
d_call: TRBD2
v_call: TRBV5-1
j_call: TRBJ2-1
cdr3_nt: TGCGCCAGCAGCTTTGGCGGGGGGTCCTACAATGAGCAGTTCTTC
cdr3_aa: CASSFGGGSYNEQFF

clone_size: few
d_call: TRBD1
v_call: TRBV10-1
j_call: TRBJ2-5
cdr3_nt: TGCGCCAGCAGTGAGGACCAGGGGGCAGAGACCCAGTACTTC
cdr3_aa: CASSEDQGAETQYF

clone_size: few
d_call: .
v_call: TRBV9
j_call: TRBJ1-3
cdr3_nt: TGTGCCAGCAGCCCCAATCAAGGGACTGGAAACACCATATATTTT
cdr3_aa: CASSPNQGTGNTIYF

clone_size: .
d_call: .
v_call: TRBV7-9
j_call: TRBJ2-7
cdr3_nt: TGTGCCAGCAGCACGGGACGGATGGAGGAGCAGTACTTC
cdr3_aa: CASSTGRMEEQYF

clone_size: .
d_call: .
v_call: TRBV28
j_call: TRBJ2-7
cdr3_nt: TGTGCCAGCAGTTTGGTGGCTAGCGAGCAGTACTTC
cdr3_aa: CASSLVASEQYF

clone_size: .
d_call: .
v_call: TRBV29-1
j_call: TRBJ1-3
cdr3_nt: TGCAGCGCGCAAATTACTGGAAACACCATATATTTT
cdr3_aa: CSAQITGNTIYF

clone_size: .
d_call: .
v_call: TRBV6-5
j_call: TRBJ2-7
cdr3_nt: TGTGCCAGCAGTTCAAGGGGGTCTTCGGACGAGCAGTACTTC
cdr3_aa: CASSSRGSSDEQYF

clone_size: .
d_call: TRBD2
v_call: TRBV5-4
j_call: TRBJ2-7
cdr3_nt: TGCGCCAGCAGCCAACTAGCGGGAGTATCCGAGCAGTACTTC
cdr3_aa: CASSQLAGVSEQYF

clone_size: .
d_call: TRBD1
v_call: TRBV11-2
j_call: TRBJ1-1
cdr3_nt: TGTGCCAGCAGCCCCGACAGGGGGGGGACTGAAGCTTTCTTT
cdr3_aa: CASSPDRGGTEAFF

clone_size: .
d_call: TRBD2
v_call: TRBV11-1
j_call: TRBJ2-1
cdr3_nt: TGTGCCAGCAGCCATCGACTAGCCCTCTACAATGAGCAGTTCTTC
cdr3_aa: CASSHRLALYNEQFF

clone_size: .
d_call: .
v_call: TRBV9
j_call: TRBJ2-7
cdr3_nt: TGTGCCAGCAGCGTAGCGGTCGTCTCCTACGAGCAGTACTTC
cdr3_aa: CASSVAVVSYEQYF

clone_size: .
d_call: .
v_call: TRBV7-2
j_call: TRBJ2-7
cdr3_nt: TGTGCCAGCAGCTATTCGAGGAACCGACGCTCCTACGAGCAGTACTTC
cdr3_aa: CASSYSRNRRSYEQYF

clone_size: once
d_call: TRBD2
v_call: TRBV18
j_call: TRBJ2-2
cdr3_nt: TGTGCCAGCTCTCTCTTTAGGACTAGCGGGACGAACACCGGGGAGCTGTTTTTT
cdr3_aa: CASSLFRTSGTNTGELFF

clone_size: .
d_call: .
v_call: TRBV2
j_call: TRBJ2-3
cdr3_nt: TGTGCCAGCAGTGTGGTCCGCACAGATACGCAGTATTTT
cdr3_aa: CASSVVRTDTQYF

clone_size: .
d_call: TRBD1
v_call: TRBV25-1
j_call: TRBJ2-1
cdr3_nt: TGTGCCAGCAGTGACCCCGGACAGGGGGGATACAATGAGCAGTTCTTC
cdr3_aa: CASSDPGQGGYNEQFF

clone_size: .
d_call: .
v_call: TRBV4-2
j_call: TRBJ1-1
cdr3_nt: TGTGCCAGCAGTCCAGACAGGCCCCAGGAAGCTTTCTTT
cdr3_aa: CASSPDRPQEAFF

clone_size: .
d_call: .
v_call: TRBV30
j_call: TRBJ1-6
cdr3_nt: TGTGCCTGGAGCATTTTGACAGAAAATTCACCCCTCCACTTT
cdr3_aa: CAWSILTENSPLHF

clone_size: once
d_call: TRBD1
v_call: TRBV5-1
j_call: TRBJ2-2
cdr3_nt: TGCGCCAGCAGCTGGGGGACAGCGAACACCGGGGAGCTGTTTTTT
cdr3_aa: CASSWGTANTGELFF

clone_size: once
d_call: .
v_call: TRBV19
j_call: TRBJ1-1
cdr3_nt: TGTGCCAGTAGTATGGGCCTGGGGGGGACTGAAGCTTTCTTT
cdr3_aa: CASSMGLGGTEAFF

clone_size: .
d_call: .
v_call: TRBV10-1
j_call: TRBJ2-3
cdr3_nt: TGCGCCAGCAGCCTTGACTCTTCCACAGATACGCAGTATTTT
cdr3_aa: CASSLDSSTDTQYF

clone_size: once
d_call: .
v_call: TRBV7-9
j_call: TRBJ1-5
cdr3_nt: TGTGCCAGCAGCCAAGAGGTGGGGTTTAGCAATCAGCCCCAGCATTTT
cdr3_aa: CASSQEVGFSNQPQHF

clone_size: .
d_call: .
v_call: TRBV5-1
j_call: TRBJ2-5
cdr3_nt: TGCGCCAGCAGTCAGGGCCACCAAGAGACCCAGTACTTC
cdr3_aa: CASSQGHQETQYF

clone_size: .
d_call: .
v_call: TRBV6-5
j_call: TRBJ2-5
cdr3_nt: TGTGCCAGCAGTTACTCGAGTTGGAGGGTTGGGGAGACCCAGTACTTC
cdr3_aa: CASSYSSWRVGETQYF

clone_size: .
d_call: .
v_call: TRBV10-3
j_call: TRBJ2-5
cdr3_nt: TGTGCCATCAGTGAGACCGGGACGGCGGAGACCCAGTACTTC
cdr3_aa: CAISETGTAETQYF

clone_size: .
d_call: .
v_call: TRBV4-2
j_call: TRBJ2-7
cdr3_nt: TGTGCCAGCAGCCAAGGTGGGAAGAAGGACTACGAGCAGTACTTC
cdr3_aa: CASSQGGKKDYEQYF

clone_size: hyperexpanded
d_call: TRBD2
v_call: TRBV27
j_call: TRBJ2-5
cdr3_nt: TGTGCCAGCAGTGAGGGACTAGCGGGCCTCCAAGAGACCCAGTACTTC
cdr3_aa: CASSEGLAGLQETQYF

clone_size: .
d_call: .
v_call: TRBV19
j_call: TRBJ1-2
cdr3_nt: TGTGCCAGTAGCCCATCGGGTGCTAACTATGGCTACACCTTC
cdr3_aa: CASSPSGANYGYTF

clone_size: .
d_call: .
v_call: TRBV19
j_call: TRBJ1-1
cdr3_nt: TGTGCCAGTAGTCTGTTTACTGAAGCTTTCTTT
cdr3_aa: CASSLFTEAFF

clone_size: .
d_call: TRBD1
v_call: TRBV6-1
j_call: TRBJ2-5
cdr3_nt: TGTGCCAGCATTCCAGGGGGACAAGAGACCCAGTACTTC
cdr3_aa: CASIPGGQETQYF

clone_size: .
d_call: .
v_call: TRBV5-4
j_call: TRBJ1-1
cdr3_nt: TGTGCCAGCAGCTCACTGACCCGGATGAACACTGAAGCTTTCTTT
cdr3_aa: CASSSLTRMNTEAFF

clone_size: .
d_call: TRBD1
v_call: TRBV11-2
j_call: TRBJ1-1
cdr3_nt: TGTGCCAGCAGCTTATACAGGGGGCATACTGAAGCTTTCTTT
cdr3_aa: CASSLYRGHTEAFF

clone_size: .
d_call: .
v_call: TRBV5-6
j_call: TRBJ2-2
cdr3_nt: TGTGCCAGCAGCTTGGCTCCGCTCGCCGGGGAGCTGTTTTTT
cdr3_aa: CASSLAPLAGELFF

clone_size: .
d_call: .
v_call: TRBV11-2
j_call: TRBJ1-3
cdr3_nt: TGTGCCAGCAGCACCTCTGGAAACACCATATATTTT
cdr3_aa: CASSTSGNTIYF

clone_size: medium-sized
d_call: TRBD1
v_call: TRBV5-1
j_call: TRBJ1-1
cdr3_nt: TGCGCCAGCAGCCGGGCGACAGGGGACACTGAAGCTTTCTTT
cdr3_aa: CASSRATGDTEAFF